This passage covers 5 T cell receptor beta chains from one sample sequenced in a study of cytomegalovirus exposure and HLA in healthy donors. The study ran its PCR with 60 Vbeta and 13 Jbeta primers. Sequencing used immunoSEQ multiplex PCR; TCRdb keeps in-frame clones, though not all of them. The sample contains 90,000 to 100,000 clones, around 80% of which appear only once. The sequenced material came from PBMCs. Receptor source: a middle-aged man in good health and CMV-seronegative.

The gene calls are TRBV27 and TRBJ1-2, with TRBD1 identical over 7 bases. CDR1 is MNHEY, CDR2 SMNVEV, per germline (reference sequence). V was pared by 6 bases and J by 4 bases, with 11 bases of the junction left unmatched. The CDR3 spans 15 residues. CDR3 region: CASRGGKGQIYGYTF. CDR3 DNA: TGTGCCAGCAGGGGTGGAAAGGGACAGATCTATGGCTACACCTTC.

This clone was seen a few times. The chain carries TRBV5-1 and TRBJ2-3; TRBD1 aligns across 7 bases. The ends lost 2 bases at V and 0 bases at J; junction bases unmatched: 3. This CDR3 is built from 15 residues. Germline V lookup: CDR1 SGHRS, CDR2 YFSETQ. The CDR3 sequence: CASSLQGMSTDTQYF. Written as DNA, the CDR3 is TGCGCCAGCAGCTTACAGGGGATGAGCACAGATACGCAGTATTTT.

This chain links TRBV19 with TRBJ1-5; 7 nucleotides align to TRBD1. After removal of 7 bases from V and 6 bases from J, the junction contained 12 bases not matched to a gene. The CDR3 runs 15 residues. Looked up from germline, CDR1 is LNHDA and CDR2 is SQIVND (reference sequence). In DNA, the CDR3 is TGTGCCAGTATTTTAGGAGGGACAGAAGGTCAGCCCCAGCATTTT. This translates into CASILGGTEGQPQHF.

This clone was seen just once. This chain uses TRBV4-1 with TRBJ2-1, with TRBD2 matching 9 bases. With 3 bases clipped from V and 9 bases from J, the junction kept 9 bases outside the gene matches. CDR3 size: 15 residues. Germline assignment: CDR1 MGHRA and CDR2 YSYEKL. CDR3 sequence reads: CASSHAGTSSLEQFF. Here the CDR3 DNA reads TGCGCCAGCAGCCATGCCGGGACTAGCTCCCTTGAGCAGTTCTTC.

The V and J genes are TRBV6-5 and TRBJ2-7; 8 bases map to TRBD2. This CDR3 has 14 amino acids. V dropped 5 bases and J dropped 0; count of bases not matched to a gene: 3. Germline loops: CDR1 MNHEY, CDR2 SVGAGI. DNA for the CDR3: TGTGCCAGCAGTGAGAGCGGGAGCTCCTACGAGCAGTACTTC. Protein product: CASSESGSSYEQYF.